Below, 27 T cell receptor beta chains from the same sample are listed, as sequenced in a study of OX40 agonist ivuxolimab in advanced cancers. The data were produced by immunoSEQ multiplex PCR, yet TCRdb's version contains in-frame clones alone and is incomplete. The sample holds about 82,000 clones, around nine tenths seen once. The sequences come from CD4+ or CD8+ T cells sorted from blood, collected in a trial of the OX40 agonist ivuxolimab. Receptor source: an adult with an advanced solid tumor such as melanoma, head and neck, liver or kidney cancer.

The CDR3 nucleotides read TGCGCCAGCAGCGAAACAAATCGGGGCCCGAACACTGAAGCTTTCTTT. This encodes CASSETNRGPNTEAFF. The chain recombines TRBV5-1 with TRBJ1-1, with D possibly being TRBD1 (5 bases). V dropped 4 bases and J dropped 1 base, with 17 bases sitting between them. The CDR3 spans 16 residues. Germline lookup yields CDR1 SGHRS and CDR2 YFSETQ.

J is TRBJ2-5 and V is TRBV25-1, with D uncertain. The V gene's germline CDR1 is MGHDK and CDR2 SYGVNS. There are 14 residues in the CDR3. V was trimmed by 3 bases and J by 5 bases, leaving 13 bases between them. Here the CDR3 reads CASSDQGFSETQYF. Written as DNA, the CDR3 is TGTGCCAGCAGTGACCAAGGGTTCTCGGAGACCCAGTACTTC.

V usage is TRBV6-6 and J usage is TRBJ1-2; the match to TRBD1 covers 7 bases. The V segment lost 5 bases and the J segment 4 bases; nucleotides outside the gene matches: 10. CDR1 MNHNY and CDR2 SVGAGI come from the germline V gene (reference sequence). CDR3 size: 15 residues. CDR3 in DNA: TGTGCCAGCAGTCTAGGACAGGAAATGGCCTATGGCTACACCTTC. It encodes CASSLGQEMAYGYTF.

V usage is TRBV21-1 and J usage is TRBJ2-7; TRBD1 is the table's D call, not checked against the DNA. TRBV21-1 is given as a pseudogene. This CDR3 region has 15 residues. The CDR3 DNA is TGTGCCAGCAGCAGGGAGTTGGCAGGGGGCTACGAGCAGTACTTC. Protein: CASSRELAGGYEQYF.

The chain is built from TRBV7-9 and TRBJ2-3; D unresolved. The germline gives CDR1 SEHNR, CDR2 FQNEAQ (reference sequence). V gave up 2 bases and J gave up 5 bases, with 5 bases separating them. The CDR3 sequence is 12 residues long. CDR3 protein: CASSLTRDTQYF. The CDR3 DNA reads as TGTGCCAGCAGCTTAACGAGAGATACGCAGTATTTT.

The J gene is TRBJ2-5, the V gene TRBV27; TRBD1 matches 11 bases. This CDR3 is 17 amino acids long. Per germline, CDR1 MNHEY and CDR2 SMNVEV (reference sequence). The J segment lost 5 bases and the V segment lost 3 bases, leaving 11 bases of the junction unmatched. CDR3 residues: CASSFIPGQGDRETQYF. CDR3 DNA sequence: TGTGCCAGCAGTTTCATACCGGGACAGGGGGATAGGGAGACCCAGTACTTC.

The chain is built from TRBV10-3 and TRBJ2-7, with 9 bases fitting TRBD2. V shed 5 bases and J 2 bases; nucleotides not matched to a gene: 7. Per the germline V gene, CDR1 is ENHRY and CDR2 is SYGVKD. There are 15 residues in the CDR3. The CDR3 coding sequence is TGTGCCATCAGTTCGGGACTAGCAGATACCTACGAGCAGTACTTC. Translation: CAISSGLADTYEQYF.

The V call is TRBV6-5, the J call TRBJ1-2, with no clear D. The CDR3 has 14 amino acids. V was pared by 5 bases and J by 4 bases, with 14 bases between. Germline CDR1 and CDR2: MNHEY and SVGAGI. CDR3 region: CASSTGQLPYGYTF. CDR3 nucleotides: TGTGCCAGCAGTACCGGCCAGCTTCCCTATGGCTACACCTTC.

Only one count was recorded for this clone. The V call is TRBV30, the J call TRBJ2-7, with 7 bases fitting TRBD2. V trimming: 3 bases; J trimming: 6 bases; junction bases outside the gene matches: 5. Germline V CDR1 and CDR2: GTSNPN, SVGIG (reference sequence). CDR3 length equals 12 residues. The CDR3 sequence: CAWRGLVGEQYF. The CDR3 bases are TGTGCCTGGAGAGGACTAGTCGGCGAGCAGTACTTC.

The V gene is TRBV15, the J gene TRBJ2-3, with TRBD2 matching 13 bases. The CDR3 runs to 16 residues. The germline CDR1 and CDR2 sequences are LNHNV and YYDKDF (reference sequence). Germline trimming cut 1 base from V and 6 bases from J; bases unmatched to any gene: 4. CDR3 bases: TGTGCCACCAGCAGAGGAACGACTAGCGGGAGGGATACGCAGTATTTT. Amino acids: CATSRGTTSGRDTQYF.

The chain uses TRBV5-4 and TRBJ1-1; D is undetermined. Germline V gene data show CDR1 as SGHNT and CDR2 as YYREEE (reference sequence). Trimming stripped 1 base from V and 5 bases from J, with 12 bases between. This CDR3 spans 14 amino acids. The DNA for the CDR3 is TGTGCCAGCAGCTTGCGAGGACCCGCAACTGAAGCTTTCTTT. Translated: CASSLRGPATEAFF.

The CDR3 nucleotides read TGTGCCAGCTCACCAAATCAGGGTAGAGCCGGGGAGCTGTTTTTT. This sequence encodes CASSPNQGRAGELFF. The J gene is TRBJ2-2, the V gene TRBV18; D might be TRBD1 (5 bases). CDR3 length equals 15 residues. CDR1 and CDR2 from the germline V gene are KGHSH and LQKENI. V lost 2 bases and J lost 6, with 13 bases in between.

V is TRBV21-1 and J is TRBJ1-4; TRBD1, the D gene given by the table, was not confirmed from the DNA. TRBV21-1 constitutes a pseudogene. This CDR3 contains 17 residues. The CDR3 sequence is CASSKDQNLAGPQKLFF. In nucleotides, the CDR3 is TGTGCCAGCAGCAAGGATCAGAATTTGGCAGGCCCCCAAAAACTGTTTTTT.

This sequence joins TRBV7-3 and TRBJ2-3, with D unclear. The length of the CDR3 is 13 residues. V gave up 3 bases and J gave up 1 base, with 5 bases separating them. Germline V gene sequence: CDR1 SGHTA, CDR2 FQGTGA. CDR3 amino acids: CASSFKGTDTQYF. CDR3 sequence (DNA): TGTGCCAGCAGCTTTAAAGGCACAGATACGCAGTATTTT. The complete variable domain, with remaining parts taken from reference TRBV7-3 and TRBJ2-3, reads GAGVSQTPSNKVTEKGKYVELRCDPISGHTALYWYRQSLGQGPEFLIYFQGTGAADDSGLPNDRFFAVRPEGSVSTLKIQRTERGDSAVYLCASSFKGTDTQYFGPGTRLTVL.

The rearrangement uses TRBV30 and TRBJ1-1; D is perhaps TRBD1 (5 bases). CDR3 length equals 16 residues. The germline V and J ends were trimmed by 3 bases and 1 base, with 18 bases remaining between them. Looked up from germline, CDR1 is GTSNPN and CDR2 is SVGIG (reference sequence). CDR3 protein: CAWSPLGRRSNTEAFF. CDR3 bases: TGTGCCTGGAGCCCCCTGGGGCGGCGTTCGAACACTGAAGCTTTCTTT.

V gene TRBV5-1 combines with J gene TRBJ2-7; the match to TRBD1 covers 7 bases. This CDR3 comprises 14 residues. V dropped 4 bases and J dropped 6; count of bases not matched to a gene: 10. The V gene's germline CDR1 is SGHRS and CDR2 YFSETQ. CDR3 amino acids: CASSPRQGLFEQYF. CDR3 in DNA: TGCGCCAGCAGCCCTCGACAGGGTCTTTTCGAGCAGTACTTC. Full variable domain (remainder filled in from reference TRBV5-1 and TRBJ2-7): KAGVTQTPRYLIKTRGQQVTLSCSPISGHRSVSWYQQTPGQGLQFLFEYFSETQRNKGNFPGRFSGRQFSNSRSEMNVSTLELGDSALYLCASSPRQGLFEQYFGPGTRLTVT.

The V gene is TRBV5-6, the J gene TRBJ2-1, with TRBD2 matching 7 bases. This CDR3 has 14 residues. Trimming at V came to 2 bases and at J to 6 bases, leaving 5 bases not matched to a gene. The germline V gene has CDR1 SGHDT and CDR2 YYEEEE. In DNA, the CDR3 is TGTGCCAGCAGCTTTGGCGGGGGTAGCAATGAGCAGTTCTTC. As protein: CASSFGGGSNEQFF. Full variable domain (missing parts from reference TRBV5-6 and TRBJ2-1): DAGVTQSPTHLIKTRGQQVTLRCSPKSGHDTVSWYQQALGQGPQFIFQYYEEEERQRGNFPDRFSGHQFPNYSSELNVNALLLGDSALYLCASSFGGGSNEQFFGPGTRLTVL.

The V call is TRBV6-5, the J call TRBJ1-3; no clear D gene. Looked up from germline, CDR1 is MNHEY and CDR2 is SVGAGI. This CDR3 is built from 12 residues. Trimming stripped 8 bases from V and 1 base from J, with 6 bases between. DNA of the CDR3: TGTGCCAGCGGATTATCTGGAAACACCATATATTTT. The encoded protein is CASGLSGNTIYF.

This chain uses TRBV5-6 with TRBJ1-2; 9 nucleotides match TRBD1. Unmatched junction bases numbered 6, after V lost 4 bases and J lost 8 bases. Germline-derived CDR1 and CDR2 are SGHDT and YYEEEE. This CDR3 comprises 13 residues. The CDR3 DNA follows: TGTGCCAGCAGCCCGGGACAGGGTGGCGGCTACACCTTC. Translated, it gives CASSPGQGGGYTF.

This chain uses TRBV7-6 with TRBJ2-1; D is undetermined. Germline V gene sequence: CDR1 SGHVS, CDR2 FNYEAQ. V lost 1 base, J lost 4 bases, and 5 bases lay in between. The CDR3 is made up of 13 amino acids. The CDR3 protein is CASSLVGYNEQFF. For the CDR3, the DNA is TGTGCCAGCAGCTTAGTGGGGTACAATGAGCAGTTCTTC. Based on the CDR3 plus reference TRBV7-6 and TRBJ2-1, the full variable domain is GAGVSQSPRYKVTKRGQDVALRCDPISGHVSLYWYRQALGQGPEFLTYFNYEAQQDKSGLPNDRFSAERPEGSISTLTIQRTEQRDSAMYRCASSLVGYNEQFFGPGTRLTVL.

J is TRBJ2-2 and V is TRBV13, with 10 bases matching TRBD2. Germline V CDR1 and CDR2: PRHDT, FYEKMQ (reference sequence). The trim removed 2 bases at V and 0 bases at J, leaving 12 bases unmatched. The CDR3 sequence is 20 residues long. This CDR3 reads CASSLRRRTSGATNTGELFF. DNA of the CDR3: TGTGCCAGCAGCTTAAGGAGACGGACTAGCGGAGCCACGAACACCGGGGAGCTGTTTTTT.

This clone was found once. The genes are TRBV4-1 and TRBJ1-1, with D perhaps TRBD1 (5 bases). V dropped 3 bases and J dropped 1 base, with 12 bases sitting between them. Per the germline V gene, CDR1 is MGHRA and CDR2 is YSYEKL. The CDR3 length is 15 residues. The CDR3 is CASSQLSGGNTEAFF. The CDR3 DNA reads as TGCGCCAGCAGCCAGCTGTCTGGGGGGAACACTGAAGCTTTCTTT.

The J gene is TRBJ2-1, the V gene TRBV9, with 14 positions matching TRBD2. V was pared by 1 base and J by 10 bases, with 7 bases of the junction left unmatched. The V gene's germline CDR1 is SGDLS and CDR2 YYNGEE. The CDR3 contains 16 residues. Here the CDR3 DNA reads TGTGCCAGCAGCGTACTGGGGACTAGCGGGAGTAAAGAGCAGTTCTTC. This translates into CASSVLGTSGSKEQFF.

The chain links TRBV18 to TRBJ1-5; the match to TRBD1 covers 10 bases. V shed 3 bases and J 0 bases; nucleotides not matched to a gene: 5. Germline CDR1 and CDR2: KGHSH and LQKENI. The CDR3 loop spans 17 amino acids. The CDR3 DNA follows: TGTGCCAGCTCACCGGGACAGGGGCCCTATAGCAATCAGCCCCAGCATTTT. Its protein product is CASSPGQGPYSNQPQHF.

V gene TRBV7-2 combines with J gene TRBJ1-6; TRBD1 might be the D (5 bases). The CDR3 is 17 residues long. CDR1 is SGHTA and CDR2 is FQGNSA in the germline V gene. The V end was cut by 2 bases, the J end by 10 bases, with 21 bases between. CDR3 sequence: CASSLKFLWQGDSPLHF. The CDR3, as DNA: TGTGCCAGCAGCTTAAAGTTTTTGTGGCAGGGCGACTCACCCCTCCACTTT.

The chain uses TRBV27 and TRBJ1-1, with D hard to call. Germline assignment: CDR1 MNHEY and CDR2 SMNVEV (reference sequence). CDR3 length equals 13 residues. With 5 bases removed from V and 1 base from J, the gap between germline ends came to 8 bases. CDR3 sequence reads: CASSPRPNTEAFF. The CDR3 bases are TGTGCCAGCAGTCCAAGACCGAACACTGAAGCTTTCTTT.

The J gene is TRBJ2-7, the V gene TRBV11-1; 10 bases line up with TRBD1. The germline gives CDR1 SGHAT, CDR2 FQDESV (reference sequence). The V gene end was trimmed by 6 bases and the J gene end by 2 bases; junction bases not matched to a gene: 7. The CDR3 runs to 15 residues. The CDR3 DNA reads TGTGCCAGCAGTAGAGGACAGGGGGGCCCCTACGAGCAGTACTTC. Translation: CASSRGQGGPYEQYF.